These 32 T cell receptor beta chains were all obtained from the same sample, sequenced in a study of blood T cell repertoires in COVID-19. Some clones are missing from TCRdb's copy, which holds only in-frame ones; the method was immunoSEQ multiplex PCR. Counted here are 250,000 to 300,000 clones, just over 90% occurring once; the ten biggest clones make up approximately 2.1%. Sequenced: peripheral blood. These receptors came from a woman aged 30 to 39 with COVID-19, enrolled during active disease.

This clone occurred once. The rearrangement links TRBV6-5 to TRBJ1-4; 8 nucleotides match TRBD1. From germline, CDR1 is MNHEY and CDR2 SVGAGI. With V trimmed by 5 bases and J by 3 bases, 5 bases remained unmatched. The CDR3 consists of 15 residues. CDR3 DNA sequence: TGTGCCAGCAGTCCTGGACAGGGACCTAATGAAAAACTGTTTTTT. This sequence encodes CASSPGQGPNEKLFF.

The CDR3 protein is CASSGGRGLLGYTF. The DNA of the CDR3 is TGTGCCAGCAGTGGAGGCAGGGGATTATTGGGCTACACCTTC. The gene calls are TRBV2 and TRBJ1-2; the D gene is possibly TRBD1 (6 bases). V was shortened by 4 bases and J by 8 bases, with 17 bases between the two germline ends. CDR3 length: 14 amino acids. Germline CDR1 is SNHLY and CDR2 is FYNNEI.

This clone was counted between two and nine times. The chain carries TRBV3-1 (or the pseudogene TRBV3-2) and TRBJ2-7; possibly TRBD2 for D (6 bases). Germline lookup yields CDR1 LGHDT and CDR2 YNNKEL (reference sequence). The CDR3 runs 14 residues. The germline V and J ends were trimmed by 3 bases and 3 bases, with 12 bases remaining between them. CDR3 coding DNA: TGTGCCAGCAGCCAGCGGCGGGGATTCTACGAGCAGTACTTC. Translating gives CASSQRRGFYEQYF.

The V and J genes are TRBV6-1 and TRBJ1-2; tentatively, D is TRBD1 (6 bases). CDR1 and CDR2 from the germline V gene are MNHNS and SASEGT. V lost 2 bases to trimming and J lost 5 bases, with 15 bases between them. The CDR3 is 15 amino acids. The chain's CDR3 is CASSELVEGVYGYTF. CDR3 nucleotides: TGTGCCAGCAGTGAATTAGTTGAGGGGGTGTATGGCTACACCTTC.

This chain connects TRBV19 to TRBJ1-4; possible D gene TRBD1, 6 bases. Trimming stripped 5 bases from V and 7 bases from J, with 14 bases between. Looked up from germline, CDR1 is LNHDA and CDR2 is SQIVND (reference sequence). This CDR3 is built from 14 residues. The CDR3 spells CASSEQGLSEKLFF. The DNA for the CDR3 is TGTGCCAGTAGTGAGCAGGGGCTGAGTGAAAAACTGTTTTTT.

This clone was observed a single time. The V gene is TRBV2, the J gene TRBJ2-4; 11 bases agree with TRBD2. Germline CDR1 is SNHLY and CDR2 is FYNNEI. The CDR3 covers 16 residues. V shed 2 bases, J shed 3 bases, and the junction held 3 bases outside the gene matches. The CDR3 protein is CASSEWTSGFKNIQYF. In DNA, the CDR3 is TGTGCCAGCAGTGAATGGACTAGCGGGTTCAAAAACATTCAGTACTTC.

In this sample, this clone turned up once. V and J are TRBV9 and TRBJ2-4; TRBD2 is a possible D gene (6 bases). The CDR3 has 17 amino acids. Trimming pared 0 bases from V and 2 bases from J, leaving 15 bases between. Germline V gene lookup returns CDR1 SGDLS and CDR2 YYNGEE. The CDR3 protein is CASSVDGGFWSKNIQYF. The CDR3 region has the DNA TGTGCCAGCAGCGTAGATGGGGGGTTCTGGTCCAAAAACATTCAGTACTTC.

The rearrangement links TRBV9 to TRBJ1-3; D perhaps matches TRBD1 (5 bases). Trimming took 2 bases from V and 0 from J, leaving 9 bases between them. There are 15 residues in the CDR3. CDR1 and CDR2 from the germline V gene are SGDLS and YYNGEE. The CDR3 spells CASSVLQDSGNTIYF. The CDR3 DNA is TGTGCCAGCAGCGTCCTACAGGACTCTGGAAACACCATATATTTT.

The J gene is TRBJ1-1, the V gene TRBV7-7; 7 bases map to TRBD1. Germline CDR1 SSHAT, CDR2 FNYEAQ (reference sequence). The CDR3 consists of 13 residues. J gave up 2 bases and V 5 bases, and 2 bases lay outside the gene matches. Here the CDR3 DNA reads TGTGCCAGCAGCAGGGACAGCAACACTGAAGCTTTCTTT. Protein: CASSRDSNTEAFF.

The J gene is TRBJ2-5, the V gene TRBV11-2; 7 bases line up with TRBD2. The CDR3 has 16 amino acids. The germline V gene has CDR1 SGHAT and CDR2 FQNNGV. V trimming: 2 bases; J trimming: 1 base; junction bases outside the gene matches: 7. The CDR3 nucleotides read TGTGCCAGCAGCTTATGGGGGGGAATCGCCCAAGAGACCCAGTACTTC. Protein product: CASSLWGGIAQETQYF.

In this sample, this clone turned up once. This sequence joins TRBV6-1 and TRBJ2-5; 10 bases are a match to TRBD2. Unmatched junction bases numbered 3, after V lost 1 base and J lost 1 base. CDR1 is MNHNS and CDR2 is SASEGT in the germline V gene. This CDR3 contains 16 residues. In DNA form, the CDR3 reads TGTGCCAGCAGTGAAGGGATAGCGGGAGGCCAAGAGACCCAGTACTTC. It codes for CASSEGIAGGQETQYF.

V is TRBV29-1 and J is TRBJ2-7; the D gene is possibly TRBD2 (7 bases). Trimming shortened V by 2 bases and J by 2 bases, and 13 bases separated the two germline ends. Germline V gene lookup returns CDR1 SQVTM and CDR2 ANQGSEA. CDR3 size: 14 residues. This chain's CDR3 is CSVELGGRPYEQYF. The CDR3 DNA reads TGCAGCGTTGAATTGGGGGGGCGGCCCTACGAGCAGTACTTC.

This clone occurred a few times. The rearrangement uses TRBV20-1 and TRBJ2-7, with D possibly TRBD1 on 5 matching bases. Trimming took off 3 bases at V and 6 bases at J, with 15 bases between the two ends. This CDR3 is built from 13 residues. Germline V gives CDR1 DFQATT, CDR2 SNEGSKA (reference sequence). CDR3 loop: CSASSRADFEQYF. The CDR3 bases are TGCAGTGCTAGTAGCAGGGCCGATTTCGAGCAGTACTTC.

The gene calls are TRBV23-1 and TRBJ2-5; 12 nucleotides agree with TRBD2. TRBV23-1 counts as an open reading frame of uncertain function. This CDR3 region has 19 residues. Trimming took 2 bases from V and 0 from J; bases not matched to a gene: 10. The CDR3, as DNA: TGCGCCAGCAGTCAACGTAAAGGACTAGCGGGGTGGGACCAAGAGACCCAGTACTTC. Protein product: CASSQRKGLAGWDQETQYF.

The V gene is TRBV10-3, the J gene TRBJ1-1; 8 positions match TRBD1. The CDR3 is 14 amino acids. Germline loops: CDR1 ENHRY, CDR2 SYGVKD. V shed 5 bases and J 1 base; nucleotides not matched to a gene: 3. The CDR3 reads CAISRDRGNTEAFF. The DNA for the CDR3 is TGTGCCATCAGTCGAGACAGGGGGAACACTGAAGCTTTCTTT.

V is TRBV7-9 and J is TRBJ2-3; D is tentatively TRBD1 or TRBD2 (5 bases each). CDR1 is SEHNR and CDR2 is FQNEAQ in the germline V gene (reference sequence). V was pared by 10 bases and J by 0 bases, with 14 bases between. The CDR3 loop spans 14 amino acids. This CDR3 reads CATTGRGSTDTQYF. The CDR3 coding sequence is TGTGCCACCACGGGACGCGGGAGCACAGATACGCAGTATTTT. Combining the CDR3 with reference TRBV7-9 and TRBJ2-3 gives the whole variable domain DTGVSQNPRHKITKRGQNVTFRCDPISEHNRLYWYRQTLGQGPEFLTYFQNEAQLEKSRLLSDRFSAERPKGSFSTLEIQRTEQGDSAMYLCATTGRGSTDTQYFGPGTRLTVL.

The rearrangement uses TRBV24-1 and TRBJ2-3; 8 bases agree with TRBD2. Germline assignment: CDR1 KGHDR and CDR2 SFDVKD. CDR3 length: 15 amino acids. V shed 9 bases and J 4 bases; nucleotides not matched to a gene: 11. The CDR3 reads CATGPSGPGADTQYF. The DNA of the CDR3 is TGTGCCACCGGACCTAGCGGGCCCGGGGCAGATACGCAGTATTTT.

This clone came up once. This sequence joins TRBV27 and TRBJ2-3; D is perhaps TRBD2 (7 bases). V was shortened by 5 bases and J by 10 bases, with 22 bases between the two germline ends. CDR1 is MNHEY, CDR2 SMNVEV, per germline (reference sequence). The CDR3 is 15 residues long. CDR3 protein: CASSPLLDGGPPQYF. CDR3 sequence (DNA): TGTGCCAGCAGTCCCCTCCTGGACGGGGGGCCGCCGCAGTATTTT.

The chain is built from TRBV27 and TRBJ2-1, with TRBD2 identical over 9 bases. J lost 7 bases, V lost 5 bases, and 15 bases had no gene match. Germline values: CDR1 MNHEY, CDR2 SMNVEV (reference sequence). This CDR3 has 17 residues. The CDR3: CASSARLAGVGMNEQFF. CDR3 in DNA: TGTGCCAGCAGTGCACGCTTAGCGGGAGTTGGGATGAATGAGCAGTTCTTC.

The chain is built from TRBV28 and TRBJ2-7, with 9 nucleotides matching TRBD1. Germline V gene sequence: CDR1 MDHEN, CDR2 SYDVKM. CDR3 length equals 16 residues. V dropped 5 bases and J dropped 3; count of bases not matched to a gene: 11. CDR3 loop: CASSPTPRTGVYEQYF. The CDR3, as DNA: TGTGCCAGCAGTCCGACCCCTCGGACAGGGGTCTACGAGCAGTACTTC.

The V gene is TRBV21-1, the J gene TRBJ1-1; the table's D call, TRBD1, has no DNA check behind it. TRBV21-1 is recorded as a pseudogene. CDR3 length equals 18 residues. The CDR3, as DNA: TGTGCCAGCAGCAAAAAGGACAGGGTAAACGGTGGGGGCACTGAAGCTTTCTTT. It translates to CASSKKDRVNGGGTEAFF.

The chain carries TRBV6-5 and TRBJ2-7; 7 bases agree with TRBD1. This CDR3 comprises 15 residues. Germline CDR1 reads MNHEY; CDR2 reads SVGAGI. V shed 6 bases, J shed 2 bases, and the junction held 10 bases outside the gene matches. CDR3 region: CASSWDSRGTYEQYF. CDR3 nucleotides: TGTGCCAGCAGCTGGGACAGCCGAGGAACCTACGAGCAGTACTTC.

V usage is TRBV5-5 and J usage is TRBJ1-4, with a possible D match to TRBD1 (5 bases). V was shortened by 1 base and J by 8 bases, with 15 bases between the two germline ends. This CDR3 is built from 15 residues. Germline loops: CDR1 SGHKS, CDR2 YYEKEE (reference sequence). CDR3 bases: TGTGCCAGCAGCTTGTTTTTTGGGGCCGGAGAAAAACTGTTTTTT. Residues: CASSLFFGAGEKLFF.

J is TRBJ1-6 and V is TRBV28, with D possibly TRBD1 on 5 matching bases. Trimming left V 8 bases short and J 4 bases short, with 12 bases between. Germline loops: CDR1 MDHEN, CDR2 SYDVKM. The CDR3 extends over 14 amino acids. The CDR3 region is CASLGAGYNSPLHF. The DNA for the CDR3 is TGTGCCAGCTTAGGGGCCGGGTATAATTCACCCCTCCACTTT.

This chain connects TRBV6-5 to TRBJ1-5; the D gene is possibly TRBD1 (6 bases). Trimming pared 5 bases from V and 3 bases from J, leaving 11 bases between. The CDR3 loop spans 14 amino acids. Germline V CDR1 and CDR2: MNHEY, SVGAGI. The CDR3 nucleotides are TGTGCCAGCAGTACAGGACAGCACAATCAGCCCCAGCATTTT. It encodes CASSTGQHNQPQHF.

The J gene is TRBJ1-2, the V gene TRBV28; 7 bases are shared with TRBD1. Germline assignment: CDR1 MDHEN and CDR2 SYDVKM. After removal of 3 bases from V and 6 bases from J, the junction contained 10 bases not matched to a gene. The CDR3 consists of 15 residues. CDR3 sequence (DNA): TGTGCCAGCAGTTTGTTCGAACAGGGGAGGAATGGCTACACCTTC. Protein sequence: CASSLFEQGRNGYTF.

The V and J genes are TRBV5-4 and TRBJ1-1; a weak D match, TRBD1 (5 bases). V was clipped by 2 bases and J by 1 base, with 9 bases between them. This CDR3 comprises 14 residues. The germline V gene encodes CDR1 SGHNT and CDR2 YYREEE (reference sequence). CDR3 bases: TGTGCCAGCAGCTTACAGGTGACGAACACTGAAGCTTTCTTT. It codes for CASSLQVTNTEAFF.

The rearrangement links TRBV5-1 to TRBJ1-1; the D gene is possibly TRBD1 (6 bases). The CDR3 is 14 amino acids. CDR1 is SGHRS and CDR2 is YFSETQ in the germline V gene. The ends were cut back, 6 bases at V and 0 bases at J, with 12 bases in the middle. CDR3 DNA: TGCGCCAGCACCTTTGGGGGCATGAACACTGAAGCTTTCTTT. Its protein is CASTFGGMNTEAFF.

V and J are TRBV25-1 and TRBJ2-3; D is ambiguous. This CDR3 is built from 13 residues. Trimming shortened V by 7 bases and J by 0 bases, and 8 bases separated the two germline ends. CDR1 and CDR2 (germline): MGHDK, SYGVNS. For the CDR3, the DNA is TGTGCCAGCAAACTTTCTAGCACAGATACGCAGTATTTT. Translation gives CASKLSSTDTQYF.

V is TRBV2 and J is TRBJ2-1; TRBD2 matches at 13 bases. The CDR3 runs 16 residues. Germline loops: CDR1 SNHLY, CDR2 FYNNEI. J lost 6 bases, V lost 7 bases, and 9 bases had no gene match. CDR3 sequence (DNA): TGTGCCAGCACCTCGCTGACTAGCGGGAGGACCAATGAGCAGTTCTTC. Protein: CASTSLTSGRTNEQFF.

J is TRBJ2-1 and V is TRBV27; tentative D call: TRBD1 (5 bases). Trimming left V 2 bases short and J 8 bases short, with 16 bases between. CDR1 and CDR2 (germline): MNHEY, SMNVEV (reference sequence). The CDR3 runs 15 residues. CDR3: CASSLQGVVMHEQFF. DNA for the CDR3: TGTGCCAGCAGTTTACAAGGGGTGGTGATGCATGAGCAGTTCTTC.

The chain links TRBV28 to TRBJ2-3; 8 bases match TRBD2. Germline loops: CDR1 MDHEN, CDR2 SYDVKM. V trimming: 7 bases; J trimming: 2 bases; junction bases outside the gene matches: 8. CDR3 length: 15 amino acids. The CDR3 nucleotides read TGTGCCAGCATCCCCGGACTAGCCCCCACAGATACGCAGTATTTT. Its protein product is CASIPGLAPTDTQYF.